The subject of this entry is one TCR beta chain. Time point of the sample: patch test 3, about 24 weeks after DPC sensitization. The treatment here: therapeutic diphenylcyclopropenone sensitization with weekly scalp DPC. The library tagged individual cDNA molecules with unique molecular identifiers. TCRdb re-analysed the RACE reads in MiXCR, keeping a single row per CDR3 protein. The data contain around 200,000 distinct CDR3 sequences, under 30% of them seen just once; the ten biggest clones take up over 2%. The sample comes from a study of human T cells and chemical hapten exposure. Overall study: Sensitization was performed using 2% DPC on a roughly 2 cm by roughly 2 cm upper inner arm skin site.

The sequenced sample was whole blood, obtained in connection with sensitization to the hapten diphenylcyclopropenone (DPC). The clonotype comes from a woman aged 35 to 49 with alopecia areata. Some clones in this sample may be carry-over from other donors' samples.

In DNA form, the CDR3 reads TGTGCCAGCAGTACTCCCCTAGCGGGAGGCACAGATACGCAGTATTTT. It translates to CASSTPLAGGTDTQYF. The chain joins TRBV12-3 or TRBV12-4 to TRBJ2-3; 10 nucleotides align to TRBD2. The CDR3 is 16 amino acids. Losses at the gene ends were 5 bases for V and 1 base for J; bases not matched to a gene: 6.